The 8 T cell receptor beta chains presented below share a single source sample, sequenced in a study of cytomegalovirus exposure and HLA in healthy donors. Method: immunoSEQ multiplex PCR; TCRdb's copy keeps in-frame clones and lacks some. Found here are tens of thousands of clones, over 85% of them singletons; the top ten hold more than 0.65%. The material sequenced was PBMCs. Receptor source: a woman between 18 and 29 years old in good health and CMV-seronegative.

J is TRBJ1-5 and V is TRBV2; the D gene is possibly TRBD1 (5 bases). V shed 0 bases and J shed 6 bases, with 9 bases lying between them. The CDR3 is made up of 14 amino acids. CDR1 SNHLY and CDR2 FYNNEI come from the germline V gene. The CDR3 reads CASSEAGRAQPQHF. CDR3 coding DNA: TGTGCCAGCAGTGAAGCTGGCAGGGCTCAGCCCCAGCATTTT.

The chain joins TRBV7-8 to TRBJ2-1, with 12 bases aligning to TRBD2. V was clipped by 3 bases and J by 5 bases; unmatched bases: 2. Germline CDR1 and CDR2: SGHVS and FQNEAQ. The CDR3 covers 15 residues. In nucleotides, the CDR3 is TGTGCCAGCAGCTTCCGACTAGCGGGAGACAATGAGCAGTTCTTC. Amino acids: CASSFRLAGDNEQFF.

The chain carries TRBV6-6 and TRBJ1-4; D is undetermined. This CDR3 region has 13 residues. V dropped 6 bases and J dropped 7 bases, with 12 bases sitting between them. CDR1 MNHNY and CDR2 SVGAGI come from the germline V gene (reference sequence). The CDR3 DNA is TGTGCCAGCAGCCCCTTTGCCGGTGAAAAACTGTTTTTT. Amino acid sequence: CASSPFAGEKLFF.

The gene calls are TRBV18 and TRBJ1-2; 7 bases align to TRBD1. V shed 6 bases, J shed 3 bases, and the junction held 7 bases outside the gene matches. The CDR3 length is 14 residues. CDR1 is KGHSH, CDR2 LQKENI, per germline. CDR3 bases: TGTGCCAGCTCGCACAGGGGCACAGACTATGGCTACACCTTC. Translating it yields CASSHRGTDYGYTF.

This clone has at least ten counts. The gene calls are TRBV7-2 and TRBJ2-5; 10 nucleotides agree with TRBD2. This CDR3 has 16 residues. Trimming took 3 bases from V and 6 from J; bases not matched to a gene: 10. The germline V gene encodes CDR1 SGHTA and CDR2 FQGNSA. The CDR3 loop reads CASSLAGLAGVQTQYF. In DNA, the CDR3 is TGTGCCAGCAGCTTGGCGGGGCTAGCGGGAGTACAGACCCAGTACTTC. Together with reference TRBV7-2 and TRBJ2-5, the CDR3 gives the full variable domain: GAGVSQSPSNKVTEKGKDVELRCDPISGHTALYWYRQSLGQGLEFLIYFQGNSAPDKSGLPSDRFSAERTGGSVSTLTIQRTQQEDSAVYLCASSLAGLAGVQTQYFGPGTRLLVL.

This chain connects TRBV7-2 to TRBJ2-5; 10 bases map to TRBD1. V lost 4 bases to trimming and J lost 6 bases; unmatched junction nucleotides: 14. Germline loops: CDR1 SGHTA, CDR2 FQGNSA. CDR3 length: 17 amino acids. CDR3 DNA: TGTGCCAGCAGCTCAAATCGGGACAGGGGAGGACTCAAGACCCAGTACTTC. This encodes CASSSNRDRGGLKTQYF. The full variable domain, its missing parts supplied by reference TRBV7-2 and TRBJ2-5, is GAGVSQSPSNKVTEKGKDVELRCDPISGHTALYWYRQSLGQGLEFLIYFQGNSAPDKSGLPSDRFSAERTGGSVSTLTIQRTQQEDSAVYLCASSSNRDRGGLKTQYFGPGTRLLVL.

The chain employs TRBV5-1 and TRBJ2-5; 10 bases align to TRBD2. J was trimmed by 5 bases and V by 0 bases; bases with no gene match: 4. The germline V gene encodes CDR1 SGHRS and CDR2 YFSETQ. The CDR3 runs to 15 residues. The CDR3 DNA is TGCGCCAGCAGCTTGGCAGGGACTAGCGTGGAGACCCAGTACTTC. Translation: CASSLAGTSVETQYF.

The chain uses TRBV7-6 and TRBJ2-3, with TRBD1 as a possible D gene (5 bases). This CDR3 comprises 13 residues. V was clipped by 5 bases and J by 4 bases, with 10 bases between them. CDR1 SGHVS and CDR2 FNYEAQ come from the germline V gene. The CDR3 region has the DNA TGTGCCAGCAGCGCCTCCAGGGCAGATACGCAGTATTTT. Amino acids: CASSASRADTQYF.